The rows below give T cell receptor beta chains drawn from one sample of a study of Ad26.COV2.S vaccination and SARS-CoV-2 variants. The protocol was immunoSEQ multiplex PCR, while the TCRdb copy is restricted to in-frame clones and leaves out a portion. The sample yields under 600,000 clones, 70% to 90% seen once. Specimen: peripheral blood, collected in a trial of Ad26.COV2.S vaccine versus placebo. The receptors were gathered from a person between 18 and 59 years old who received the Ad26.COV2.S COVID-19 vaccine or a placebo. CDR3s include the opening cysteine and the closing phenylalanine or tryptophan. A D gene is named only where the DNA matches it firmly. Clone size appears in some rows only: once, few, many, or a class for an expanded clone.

DNA: TGTGCCAGTACCTTCGGCCTCGGGGAGCTGTTTTTT
CDR3: CASTFGLGELFF
D: .
J: TRBJ2-2
V: TRBV19
size: once

DNA: TGTGCCAGCAGCTTAGGACTAGCGGGGGTCCAAGAGACCCAGTACTTC
CDR3: CASSLGLAGVQETQYF
D: TRBD2
J: TRBJ2-5
V: TRBV13
size: once

DNA: TGCAGCATCCGTAGCGGGGAACTGAATGAAAAACTGTTTTTT
CDR3: CSIRSGELNEKLFF
D: .
J: TRBJ1-4
V: TRBV29-1
size: .

DNA: TGCGCCAGCAGCCAAGAGTCTGTAGGACTCGGGAACACCGGGGAGCTGTTTTTT
CDR3: CASSQESVGLGNTGELFF
D: .
J: TRBJ2-2
V: TRBV4-3
size: .

DNA: TGTGCCAGCAGTATTCTCCCGGGACAGGTGGTCACTGAAGCTTTCTTT
CDR3: CASSILPGQVVTEAFF
D: TRBD1
J: TRBJ1-1
V: TRBV28
size: .

DNA: TGTGCCAGCAGCTCCACTAGCGGGGGACCGTACGAGCAGTACTTC
CDR3: CASSSTSGGPYEQYF
D: TRBD2
J: TRBJ2-7
V: TRBV11-1
size: once

DNA: TGCAGCGTTGAATGGGTGGCAGGCTATGGCTACACCTTC
CDR3: CSVEWVAGYGYTF
D: .
J: TRBJ1-2
V: TRBV29-1
size: .

DNA: TGTGCCAGCAGCCGAGATCTCATGAACACTGAAGCTTTCTTT
CDR3: CASSRDLMNTEAFF
D: .
J: TRBJ1-1
V: TRBV3-1/TRBV3-2
size: .

DNA: TGTGCCAGCAGTGAAGGTGACAGAAGAACAGATACGCAGTATTTT
CDR3: CASSEGDRRTDTQYF
D: .
J: TRBJ2-3
V: TRBV2
size: .

DNA: TGTGCCAGCAGCCATAAAACGAGCGGGAGGCCCTACAATGAGCAGTTCTTC
CDR3: CASSHKTSGRPYNEQFF
D: TRBD2
J: TRBJ2-1
V: TRBV28
size: .

DNA: TGTGCCAGCAGCCCCCCTATAGCGGGTTACTACAATGAGCAGTTCTTC
CDR3: CASSPPIAGYYNEQFF
D: TRBD2
J: TRBJ2-1
V: TRBV7-9
size: .

DNA: TGTGCCAGCAGCTTCGGGAGGCCCAAAAACATTCAGTACTTC
CDR3: CASSFGRPKNIQYF
D: TRBD2
J: TRBJ2-4
V: TRBV5-6
size: .

DNA: TGCAGTGCTAGTACAAGAGATTCACCCCTCCACTTT
CDR3: CSASTRDSPLHF
D: .
J: TRBJ1-6
V: TRBV20-1
size: once

DNA: TGTGCCACCAGTTCAAGGACTAGCGGAGCGTACGAGCAGTACTTC
CDR3: CATSSRTSGAYEQYF
D: TRBD2
J: TRBJ2-7
V: TRBV24-1
size: .

DNA: TGTGCCAGCAGCCTTGAATTTCTTGGTACGCAGTATTTT
CDR3: CASSLEFLGTQYF
D: .
J: TRBJ2-3
V: TRBV6-2/TRBV6-3
size: .

DNA: TGTGCCAGCAAGACTAGCGGGAGTGTCGGGGAGCTGTTTTTT
CDR3: CASKTSGSVGELFF
D: TRBD2
J: TRBJ2-2
V: TRBV28
size: once

DNA: TGTGCCAGCAGCTCCGGGACAGGGGACCACGAGCAGTACTTC
CDR3: CASSSGTGDHEQYF
D: TRBD1
J: TRBJ2-7
V: TRBV28
size: .